The 3 T cell receptor beta chains given below trace back to one sample, sequenced in a study of cytomegalovirus exposure and HLA in healthy donors. The PCR was carried out with 60 Vbeta primers and 13 Jbeta primers. Profiling relied on immunoSEQ multiplex PCR, and the TCRdb table lists in-frame clones only, not all of them. The sample includes 100,000 to 150,000 clones, around 78% of them seen just once. Sequencing input: PBMCs. These receptors were taken from a woman younger than 35 in good health and CMV-seronegative.

This clone was seen a few times. The chain uses TRBV5-5 and TRBJ1-4, with 8 bases fitting TRBD1. The germline V gene has CDR1 SGHKS and CDR2 YYEKEE (reference sequence). The CDR3 covers 15 residues. The V segment lost 4 bases and the J segment 8 bases; nucleotides outside the gene matches: 10. In nucleotides, the CDR3 is TGTGCCAGCAGCCCCAGGGGGCAGAGGAGGGAAAAACTGTTTTTT. Translated: CASSPRGQRREKLFF. The full variable domain, rest sourced from reference TRBV5-5 and TRBJ1-4, is DAGVTQSPTHLIKTRGQQVTLRCSPISGHKSVSWYQQVLGQGPQFIFQYYEKEERGRGNFPDRFSARQFPNYSSELNVNALLLGDSALYLCASSPRGQRREKLFFGSGTQLSVL.

This clone was seen a few times. The chain is built from TRBV5-4 and TRBJ2-1; a weak D match, TRBD2 (7 bases). CDR3 length: 16 residues. Between the trimmed V and J ends, which lost 6 bases and 9 bases, there was a span of 25 bases. CDR1 and CDR2 from the germline V gene are SGHNT and YYREEE (reference sequence). The CDR3 DNA sequence: TGTGCCAGCACCGATGGTAGGGGGAGGGCCGTGGTTGAGCAGTTCTTC. Protein: CASTDGRGRAVVEQFF.

V and J are TRBV5-1 and TRBJ2-7; 7 nucleotides match TRBD2. CDR3 length equals 15 residues. In germline, CDR1 is SGHRS, CDR2 YFSETQ. V gave up 1 base and J gave up 0 bases; unmatched junction bases: 4. The DNA for the CDR3 is TGCGCCAGCAGCTTGTTGGGCGGGAGCTCCTACGAGCAGTACTTC. Translated: CASSLLGGSSYEQYF.